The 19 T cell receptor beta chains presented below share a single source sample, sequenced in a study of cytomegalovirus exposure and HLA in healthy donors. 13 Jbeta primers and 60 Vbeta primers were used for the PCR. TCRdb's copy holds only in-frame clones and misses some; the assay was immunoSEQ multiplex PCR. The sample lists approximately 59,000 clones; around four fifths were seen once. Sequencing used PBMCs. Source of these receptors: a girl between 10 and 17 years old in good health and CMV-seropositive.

This CDR3 is CSGSGSSYNEQFF. The CDR3 DNA reads as TGCAGCGGTAGCGGTAGCTCCTACAATGAGCAGTTCTTC. The V gene is TRBV29-1, the J gene TRBJ2-1; weak D call: TRBD2 (6 bases). Germline CDR1 reads SQVTM; CDR2 reads ANQGSEA. The CDR3 is 13 amino acids. The V end lost 7 bases, the J end lost 0 bases, and 10 bases lay between the germline ends.

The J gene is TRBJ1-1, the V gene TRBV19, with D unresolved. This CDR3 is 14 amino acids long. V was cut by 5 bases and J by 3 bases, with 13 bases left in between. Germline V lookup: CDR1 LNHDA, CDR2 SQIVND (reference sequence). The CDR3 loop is CASSEVLRDTEAFF. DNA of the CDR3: TGTGCCAGTAGTGAAGTTCTTCGGGACACTGAAGCTTTCTTT.

The CDR3: CASSVRLARRTDTQYF. The CDR3 DNA reads TGTGCCAGCAGCGTCCGCCTAGCGCGCCGCACAGATACGCAGTATTTT. V usage is TRBV9 and J usage is TRBJ2-3; D may be TRBD2 (6 bases). CDR3 length: 16 residues. Per germline, CDR1 SGDLS and CDR2 YYNGEE. The germline V and J ends were trimmed by 2 bases and 1 base, with 14 bases remaining between them.

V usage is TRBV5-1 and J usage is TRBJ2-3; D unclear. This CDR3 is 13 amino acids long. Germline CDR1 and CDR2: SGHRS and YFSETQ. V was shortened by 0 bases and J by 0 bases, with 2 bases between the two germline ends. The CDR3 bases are TGCGCCAGCAGCTTGGCTAGCACAGATACGCAGTATTTT. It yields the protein CASSLASTDTQYF.

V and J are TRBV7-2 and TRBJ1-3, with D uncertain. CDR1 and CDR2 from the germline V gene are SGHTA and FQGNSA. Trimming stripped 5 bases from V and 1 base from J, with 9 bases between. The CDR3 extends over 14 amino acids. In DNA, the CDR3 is TGTGCCAGCAGCCCTACTGAGTCTGGAAACACCATATATTTT. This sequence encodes CASSPTESGNTIYF.

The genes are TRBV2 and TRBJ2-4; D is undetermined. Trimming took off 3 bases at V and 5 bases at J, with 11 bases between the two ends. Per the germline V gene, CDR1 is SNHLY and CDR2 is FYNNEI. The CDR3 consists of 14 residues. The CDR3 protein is CASSDSSIENIQYF. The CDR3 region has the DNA TGTGCCAGCAGTGATTCGAGCATCGAAAACATTCAGTACTTC.

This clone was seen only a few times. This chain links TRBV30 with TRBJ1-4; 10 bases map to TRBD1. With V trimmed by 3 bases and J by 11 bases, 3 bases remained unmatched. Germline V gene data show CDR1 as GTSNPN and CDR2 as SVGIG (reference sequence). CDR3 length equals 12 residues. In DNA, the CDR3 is TGTGCCTGGAGCCTGGGACAGGGGAAACTGTTTTTT. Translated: CAWSLGQGKLFF.

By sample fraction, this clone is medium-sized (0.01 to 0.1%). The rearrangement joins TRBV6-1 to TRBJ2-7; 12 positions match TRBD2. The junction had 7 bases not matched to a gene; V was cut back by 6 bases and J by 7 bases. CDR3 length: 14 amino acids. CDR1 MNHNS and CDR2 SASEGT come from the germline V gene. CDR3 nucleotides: TGTGCCAGCAGCCCTGGACTAGCGGGGCGGGAGCAGTACTTC. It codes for CASSPGLAGREQYF.

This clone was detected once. In nucleotides, the CDR3 is TGTGCCAGCAGTTCCTACCTCCGTCCCCATGGCTACACCTTC. Encoded protein: CASSSYLRPHGYTF. The V gene is TRBV28, the J gene TRBJ1-2; no firm D call. The CDR3 is 14 amino acids. The V gene lost 4 bases and the J gene lost 6 bases, with 15 bases spanning the gap. The V gene's germline CDR1 is MDHEN and CDR2 SYDVKM.

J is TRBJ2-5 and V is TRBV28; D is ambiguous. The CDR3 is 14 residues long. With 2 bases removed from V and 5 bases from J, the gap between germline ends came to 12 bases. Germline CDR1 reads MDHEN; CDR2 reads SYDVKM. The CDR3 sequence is CASSLSDVTETQYF. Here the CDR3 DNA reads TGTGCCAGCAGTTTAAGCGACGTGACGGAGACCCAGTACTTC.

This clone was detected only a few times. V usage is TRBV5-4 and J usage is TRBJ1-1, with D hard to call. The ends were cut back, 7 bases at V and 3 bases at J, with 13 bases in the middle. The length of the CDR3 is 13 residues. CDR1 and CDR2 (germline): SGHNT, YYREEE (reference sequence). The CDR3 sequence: CASRLAEDTEAFF. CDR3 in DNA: TGTGCCAGCCGGCTGGCTGAGGACACTGAAGCTTTCTTT.

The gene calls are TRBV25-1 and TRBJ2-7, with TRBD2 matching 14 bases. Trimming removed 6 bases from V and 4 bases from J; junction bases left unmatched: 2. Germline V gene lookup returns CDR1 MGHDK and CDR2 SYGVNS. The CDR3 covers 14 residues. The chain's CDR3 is CASSGLAGGYEQYF. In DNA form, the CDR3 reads TGTGCCAGCAGCGGACTAGCGGGGGGTTACGAGCAGTACTTC.

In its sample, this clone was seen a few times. DNA of the CDR3: TGCGCCAGCAGCCCCTTAGCGGGCCCCTCCTACGAGCAGTACTTC. It is translated as CASSPLAGPSYEQYF. The chain links TRBV5-1 to TRBJ2-7; 7 bases match TRBD2. Per the germline V gene, CDR1 is SGHRS and CDR2 is YFSETQ. The CDR3 spans 15 residues. V dropped 4 bases and J dropped 0; count of bases not matched to a gene: 7.

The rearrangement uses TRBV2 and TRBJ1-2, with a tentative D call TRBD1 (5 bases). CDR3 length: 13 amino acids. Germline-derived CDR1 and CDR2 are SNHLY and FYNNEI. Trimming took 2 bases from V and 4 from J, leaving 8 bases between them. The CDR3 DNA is TGTGCCAGCAGTGAACAGGGTACCTATGGCTACACCTTC. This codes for CASSEQGTYGYTF. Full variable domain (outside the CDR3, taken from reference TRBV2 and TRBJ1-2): EPEVTQTPSHQVTQMGQEVILRCVPISNHLYFYWYRQILGQKVEFLVSFYNNEISEKSEIFDDQFSVERPDGSNFTLKIRSTKLEDSAMYFCASSEQGTYGYTFGSGTRLTVV.

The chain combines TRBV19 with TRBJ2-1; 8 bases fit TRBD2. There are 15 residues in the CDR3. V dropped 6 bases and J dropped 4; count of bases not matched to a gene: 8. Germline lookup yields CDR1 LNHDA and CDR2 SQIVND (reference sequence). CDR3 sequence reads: CASSTPGGRYNEQFF. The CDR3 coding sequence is TGTGCCAGTAGCACCCCTGGCGGGAGGTACAATGAGCAGTTCTTC.

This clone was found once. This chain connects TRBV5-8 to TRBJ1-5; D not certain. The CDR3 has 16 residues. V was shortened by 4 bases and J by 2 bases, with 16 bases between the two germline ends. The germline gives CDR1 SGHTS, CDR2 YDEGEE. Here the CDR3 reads CASSVRRDFGNQPQHF. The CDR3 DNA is TGTGCCAGCAGCGTTAGGAGGGATTTTGGCAATCAGCCCCAGCATTTT.

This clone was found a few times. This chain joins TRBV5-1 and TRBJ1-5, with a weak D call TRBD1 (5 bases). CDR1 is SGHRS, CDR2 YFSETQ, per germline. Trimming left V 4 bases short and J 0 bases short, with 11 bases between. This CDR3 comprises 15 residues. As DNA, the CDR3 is TGCGCCAGCAGCCCGGCAGGGCATAGCAATCAGCCCCAGCATTTT. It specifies CASSPAGHSNQPQHF.

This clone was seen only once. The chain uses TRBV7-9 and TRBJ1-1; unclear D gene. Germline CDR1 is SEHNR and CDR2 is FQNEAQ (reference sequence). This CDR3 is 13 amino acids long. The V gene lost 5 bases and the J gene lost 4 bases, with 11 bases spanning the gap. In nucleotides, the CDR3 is TGTGCCAGCAGCCTTAATGCGGTCACTGAAGCTTTCTTT. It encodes CASSLNAVTEAFF.

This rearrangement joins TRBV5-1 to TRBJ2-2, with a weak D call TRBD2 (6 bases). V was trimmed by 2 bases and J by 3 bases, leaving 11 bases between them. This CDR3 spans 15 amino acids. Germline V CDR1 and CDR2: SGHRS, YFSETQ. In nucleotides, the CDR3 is TGCGCCAGCAGCTTTTCGGGGGACTACACCGGGGAGCTGTTTTTT. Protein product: CASSFSGDYTGELFF.